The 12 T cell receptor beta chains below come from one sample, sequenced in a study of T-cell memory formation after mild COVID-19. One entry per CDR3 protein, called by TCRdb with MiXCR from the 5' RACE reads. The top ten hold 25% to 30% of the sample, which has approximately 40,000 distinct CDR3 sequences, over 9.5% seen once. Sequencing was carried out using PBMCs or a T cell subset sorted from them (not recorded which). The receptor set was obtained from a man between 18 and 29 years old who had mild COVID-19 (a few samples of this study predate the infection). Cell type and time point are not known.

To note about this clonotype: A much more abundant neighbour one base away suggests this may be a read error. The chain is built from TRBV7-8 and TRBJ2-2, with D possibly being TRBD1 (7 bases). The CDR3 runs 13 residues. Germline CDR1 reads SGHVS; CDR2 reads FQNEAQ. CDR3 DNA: TGTGCCAGCGGCTTCAGGGGGGCCGGGGAGCTGTTTTTT. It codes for CASGFRGAGELFF.

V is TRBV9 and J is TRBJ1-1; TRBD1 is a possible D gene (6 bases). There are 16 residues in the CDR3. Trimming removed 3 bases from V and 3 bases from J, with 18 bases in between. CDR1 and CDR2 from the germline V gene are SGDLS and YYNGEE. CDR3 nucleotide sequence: TGTGCCAGCAGCGGGGGGGGCCCCCCAGGGGACACTGAAGCTTTCTTT. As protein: CASSGGGPPGDTEAFF.

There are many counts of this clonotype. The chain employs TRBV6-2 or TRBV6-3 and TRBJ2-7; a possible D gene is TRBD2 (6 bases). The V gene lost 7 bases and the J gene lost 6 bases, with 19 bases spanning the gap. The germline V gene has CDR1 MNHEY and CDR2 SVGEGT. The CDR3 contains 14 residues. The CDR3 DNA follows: TGTGCCAGCACCATCAGCCCGGAGGGGTCCGAGCAGTACTTC. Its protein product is CASTISPEGSEQYF.

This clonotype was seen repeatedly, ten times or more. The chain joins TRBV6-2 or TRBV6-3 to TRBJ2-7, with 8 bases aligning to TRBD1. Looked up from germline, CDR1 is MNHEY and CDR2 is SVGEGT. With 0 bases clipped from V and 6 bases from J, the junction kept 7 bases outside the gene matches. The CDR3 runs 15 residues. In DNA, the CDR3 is TGTGCCAGCAGTTACTCGGCAGGGGGCCGGCTCGAGCAGTACTTC. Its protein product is CASSYSAGGRLEQYF.

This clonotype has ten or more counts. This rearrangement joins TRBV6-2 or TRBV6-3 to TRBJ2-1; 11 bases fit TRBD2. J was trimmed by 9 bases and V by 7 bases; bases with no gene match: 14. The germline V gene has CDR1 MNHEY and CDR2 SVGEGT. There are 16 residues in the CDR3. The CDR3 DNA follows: TGTGCCAGCACCTCCCCGACCGGGACTAGCGGTTTTGAGCAGTTCTTC. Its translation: CASTSPTGTSGFEQFF.

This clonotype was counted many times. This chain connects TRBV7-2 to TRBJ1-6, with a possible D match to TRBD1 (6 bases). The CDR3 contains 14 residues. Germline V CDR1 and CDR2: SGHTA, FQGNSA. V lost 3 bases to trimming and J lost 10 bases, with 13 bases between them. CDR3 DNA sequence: TGTGCCAGCAGCTTTGCACAGGGCGGCTCACCCCTCCACTTT. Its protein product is CASSFAQGGSPLHF.

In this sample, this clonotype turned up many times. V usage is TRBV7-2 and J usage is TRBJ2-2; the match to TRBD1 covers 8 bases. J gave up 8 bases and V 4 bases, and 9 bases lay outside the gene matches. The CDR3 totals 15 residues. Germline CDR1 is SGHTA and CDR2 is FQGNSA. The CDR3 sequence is CASSSRTGRAGELFF. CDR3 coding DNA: TGTGCCAGCAGCTCCAGGACAGGGAGAGCTGGGGAGCTGTTTTTT.

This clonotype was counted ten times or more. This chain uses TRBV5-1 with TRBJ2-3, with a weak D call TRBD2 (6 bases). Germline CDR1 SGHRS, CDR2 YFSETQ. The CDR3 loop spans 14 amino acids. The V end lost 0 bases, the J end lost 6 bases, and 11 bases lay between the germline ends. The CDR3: CASSLDPLADTQYF. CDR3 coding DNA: TGCGCCAGCAGCTTGGACCCCCTAGCGGATACGCAGTATTTT.

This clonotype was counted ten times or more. CDR3 sequence (DNA): TGTGCCAGCAGCTTAGTGGGACTAGCGGGGAATCAAGAGACCCAGTACTTC. Encoded protein: CASSLVGLAGNQETQYF. This chain links TRBV7-2 with TRBJ2-5, with TRBD2 matching over 13 bases. V dropped 1 base and J dropped 2; count of bases not matched to a gene: 4. Germline CDR1 SGHTA, CDR2 FQGNSA. The CDR3 is 17 amino acids.

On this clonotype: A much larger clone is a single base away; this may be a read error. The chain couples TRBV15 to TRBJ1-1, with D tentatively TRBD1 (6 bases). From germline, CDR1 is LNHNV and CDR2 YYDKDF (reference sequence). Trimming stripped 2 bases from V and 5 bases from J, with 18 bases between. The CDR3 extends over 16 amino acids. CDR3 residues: CATSRLATAGETEAFF. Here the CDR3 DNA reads TGTGCCACCAGCAGACTGGCTACCGCAGGGGAAACTGAAGCTTTCTTT.

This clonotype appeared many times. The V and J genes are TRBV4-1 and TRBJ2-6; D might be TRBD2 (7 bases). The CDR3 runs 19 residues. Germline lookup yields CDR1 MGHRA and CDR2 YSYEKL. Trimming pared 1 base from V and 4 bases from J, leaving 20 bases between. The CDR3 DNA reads TGCGCCAGCAGCCAAGTGGGGTCCAGGGGAGGGAAGGGGGCCAACGTCCTGACTTTC. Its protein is CASSQVGSRGGKGANVLTF.

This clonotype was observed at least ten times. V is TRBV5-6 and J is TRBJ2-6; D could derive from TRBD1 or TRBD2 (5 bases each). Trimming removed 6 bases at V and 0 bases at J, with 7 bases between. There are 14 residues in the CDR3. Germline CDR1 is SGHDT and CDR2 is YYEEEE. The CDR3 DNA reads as TGTGCCAGCATCGGGGCCTCTGGGGCCAACGTCCTGACTTTC. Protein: CASIGASGANVLTF.